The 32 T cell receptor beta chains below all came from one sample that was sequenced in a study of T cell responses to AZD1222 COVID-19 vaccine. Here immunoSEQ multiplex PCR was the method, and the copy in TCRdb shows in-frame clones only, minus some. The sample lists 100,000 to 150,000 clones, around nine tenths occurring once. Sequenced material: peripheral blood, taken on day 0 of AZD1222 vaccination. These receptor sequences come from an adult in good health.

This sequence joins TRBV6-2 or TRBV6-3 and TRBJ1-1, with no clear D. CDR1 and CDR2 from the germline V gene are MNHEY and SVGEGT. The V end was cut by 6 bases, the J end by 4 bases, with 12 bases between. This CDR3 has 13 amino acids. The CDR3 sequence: CASSAPPATEAFF. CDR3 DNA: TGTGCCAGCAGCGCCCCACCCGCCACTGAAGCTTTCTTT.

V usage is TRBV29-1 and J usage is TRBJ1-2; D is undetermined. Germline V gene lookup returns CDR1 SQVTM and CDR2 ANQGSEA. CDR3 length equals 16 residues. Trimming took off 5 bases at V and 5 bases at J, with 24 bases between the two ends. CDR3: CSVPVILQANKYGYTF. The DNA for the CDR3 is TGCAGCGTTCCGGTAATCCTGCAGGCGAATAAATATGGCTACACCTTC.

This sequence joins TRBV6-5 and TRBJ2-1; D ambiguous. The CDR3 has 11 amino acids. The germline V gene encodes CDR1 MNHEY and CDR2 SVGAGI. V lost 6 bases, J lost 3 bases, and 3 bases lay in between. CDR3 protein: CASRLYNEQFF. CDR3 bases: TGTGCCAGCAGGCTCTACAATGAGCAGTTCTTC.

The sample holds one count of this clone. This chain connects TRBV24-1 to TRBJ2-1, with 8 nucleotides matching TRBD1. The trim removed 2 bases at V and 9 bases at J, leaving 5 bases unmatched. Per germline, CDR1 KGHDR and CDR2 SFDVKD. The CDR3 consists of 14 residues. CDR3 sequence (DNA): TGTGCCACCAGTGATTGGGCAGGGGGCGGTGAGCAGTTCTTC. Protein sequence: CATSDWAGGGEQFF.

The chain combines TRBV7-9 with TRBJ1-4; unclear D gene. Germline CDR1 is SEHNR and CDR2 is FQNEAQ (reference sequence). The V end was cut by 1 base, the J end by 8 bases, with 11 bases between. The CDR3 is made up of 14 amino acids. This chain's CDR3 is CASSLGTAGEKLFF. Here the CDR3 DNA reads TGTGCCAGCAGCTTAGGGACTGCGGGGGAAAAACTGTTTTTT.

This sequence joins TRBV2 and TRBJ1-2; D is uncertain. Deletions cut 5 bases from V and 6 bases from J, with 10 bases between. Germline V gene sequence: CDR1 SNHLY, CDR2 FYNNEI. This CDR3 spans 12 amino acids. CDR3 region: CASSLLEDGYTF. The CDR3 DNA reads TGTGCCAGCAGTCTTTTGGAGGATGGCTACACCTTC.

The DNA of the CDR3 is TGTGCCAGCAATCTGGGACAGGCGGTTTCGGAGCAGTTCTTC. This codes for CASNLGQAVSEQFF. The chain carries TRBV5-6 and TRBJ2-1; 8 bases are a match to TRBD1. The CDR3 consists of 14 residues. Germline CDR1 reads SGHDT; CDR2 reads YYEEEE. Losses at the gene ends were 6 bases for V and 10 bases for J; bases not matched to a gene: 12. Complete variable domain (other parts from reference TRBV5-6 and TRBJ2-1): DAGVTQSPTHLIKTRGQQVTLRCSPKSGHDTVSWYQQALGQGPQFIFQYYEEEERQRGNFPDRFSGHQFPNYSSELNVNALLLGDSALYLCASNLGQAVSEQFFGPGTRLTVL.

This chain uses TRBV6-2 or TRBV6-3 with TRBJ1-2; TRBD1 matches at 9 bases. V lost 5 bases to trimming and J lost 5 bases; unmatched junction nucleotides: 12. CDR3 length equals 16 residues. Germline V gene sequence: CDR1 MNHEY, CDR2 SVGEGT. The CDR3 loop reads CASSHTGGTSVYGYTF. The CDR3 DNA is TGTGCCAGCAGTCATACAGGGGGCACAAGCGTTTATGGCTACACCTTC.

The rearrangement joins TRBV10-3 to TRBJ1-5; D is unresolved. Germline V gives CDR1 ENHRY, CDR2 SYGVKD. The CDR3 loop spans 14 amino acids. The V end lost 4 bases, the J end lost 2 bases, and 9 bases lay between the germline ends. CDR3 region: CAISAQAGNQPQHF. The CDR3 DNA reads TGTGCCATCAGTGCCCAGGCGGGCAATCAGCCCCAGCATTTT.

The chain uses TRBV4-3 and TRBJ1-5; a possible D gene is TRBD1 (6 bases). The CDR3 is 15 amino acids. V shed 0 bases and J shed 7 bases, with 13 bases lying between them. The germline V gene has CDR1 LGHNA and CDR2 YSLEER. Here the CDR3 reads CASSQDAGASQPQHF. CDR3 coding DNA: TGCGCCAGCAGCCAAGATGCAGGGGCGAGCCAGCCCCAGCATTTT.

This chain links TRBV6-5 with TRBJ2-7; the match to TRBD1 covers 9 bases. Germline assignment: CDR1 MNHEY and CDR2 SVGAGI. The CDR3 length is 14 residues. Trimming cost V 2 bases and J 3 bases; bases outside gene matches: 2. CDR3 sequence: CASSYDRGNYEQYF. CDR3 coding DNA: TGTGCCAGCAGTTACGACAGGGGGAACTACGAGCAGTACTTC.

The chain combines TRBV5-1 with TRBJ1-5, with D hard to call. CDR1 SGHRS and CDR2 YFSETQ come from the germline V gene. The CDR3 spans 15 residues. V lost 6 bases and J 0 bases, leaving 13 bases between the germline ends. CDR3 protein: CASKKDVNSNQPQHF. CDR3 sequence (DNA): TGCGCCAGCAAGAAGGACGTTAATAGCAATCAGCCCCAGCATTTT.

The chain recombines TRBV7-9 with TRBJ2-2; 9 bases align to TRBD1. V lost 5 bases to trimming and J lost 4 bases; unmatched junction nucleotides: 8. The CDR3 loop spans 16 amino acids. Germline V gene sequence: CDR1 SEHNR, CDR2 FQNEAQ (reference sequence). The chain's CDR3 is CASSARTGEGTGELFF. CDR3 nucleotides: TGTGCCAGCAGCGCTCGGACAGGGGAGGGCACCGGGGAGCTGTTTTTT.

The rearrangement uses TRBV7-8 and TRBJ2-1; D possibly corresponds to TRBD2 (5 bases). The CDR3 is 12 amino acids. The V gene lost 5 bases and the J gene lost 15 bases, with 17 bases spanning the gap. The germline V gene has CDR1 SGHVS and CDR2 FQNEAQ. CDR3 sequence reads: CASSHMKEEGFF. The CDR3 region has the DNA TGTGCCAGCAGCCATATGAAAGAAGAGGGGTTCTTC.

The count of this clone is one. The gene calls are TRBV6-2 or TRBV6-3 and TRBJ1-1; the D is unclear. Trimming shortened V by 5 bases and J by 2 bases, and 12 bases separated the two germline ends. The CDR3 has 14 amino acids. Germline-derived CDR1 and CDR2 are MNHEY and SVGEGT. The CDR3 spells CASSRPGLNTEAFF. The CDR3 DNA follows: TGTGCCAGCAGTCGACCGGGTCTAAACACTGAAGCTTTCTTT.

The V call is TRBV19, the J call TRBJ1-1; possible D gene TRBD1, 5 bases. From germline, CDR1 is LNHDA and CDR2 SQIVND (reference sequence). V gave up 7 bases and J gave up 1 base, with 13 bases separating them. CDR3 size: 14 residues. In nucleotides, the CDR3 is TGTGCCAGTACCGGTTTGGGGGGGAACACTGAAGCTTTCTTT. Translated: CASTGLGGNTEAFF.

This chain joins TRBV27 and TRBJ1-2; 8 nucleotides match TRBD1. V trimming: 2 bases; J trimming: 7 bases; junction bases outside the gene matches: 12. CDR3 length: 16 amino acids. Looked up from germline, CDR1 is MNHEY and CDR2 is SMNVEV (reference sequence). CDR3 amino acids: CASSLRSAGGAGGYTF. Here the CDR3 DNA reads TGTGCCAGCAGTTTAAGGTCGGCAGGGGGCGCAGGTGGCTACACCTTC.

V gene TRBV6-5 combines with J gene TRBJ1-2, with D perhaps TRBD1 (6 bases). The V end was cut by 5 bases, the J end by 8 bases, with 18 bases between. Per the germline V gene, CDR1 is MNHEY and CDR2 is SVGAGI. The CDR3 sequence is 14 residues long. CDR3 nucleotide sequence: TGTGCCAGCAGTCCGACGGACAGCTTTGGCGGCTACACCTTC. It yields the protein CASSPTDSFGGYTF.

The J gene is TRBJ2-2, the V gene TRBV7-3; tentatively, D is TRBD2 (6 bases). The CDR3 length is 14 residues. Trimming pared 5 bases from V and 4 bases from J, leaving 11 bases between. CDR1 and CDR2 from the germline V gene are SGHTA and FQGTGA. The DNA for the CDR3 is TGTGCCAGCAGCCAGGGACTCGTCACCGGGGAGCTGTTTTTT. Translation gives CASSQGLVTGELFF.

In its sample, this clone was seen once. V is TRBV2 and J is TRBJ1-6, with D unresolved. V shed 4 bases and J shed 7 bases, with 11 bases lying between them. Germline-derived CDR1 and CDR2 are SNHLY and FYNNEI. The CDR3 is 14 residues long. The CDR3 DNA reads TGTGCCAGCAGTGGTGGGTCGGAAAATTCACCCCTCCACTTT. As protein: CASSGGSENSPLHF.

CDR3 in amino acids: CASSFFHSTGRNSPLHF. As DNA, the CDR3 is TGTGCCAGCAGTTTCTTCCACTCCACGGGACGGAATTCACCCCTCCACTTT. J is TRBJ1-6 and V is TRBV28; possible D gene TRBD1, 5 bases. Trimming removed 3 bases at V and 7 bases at J, with 19 bases between. CDR1 is MDHEN, CDR2 SYDVKM, per germline. This CDR3 region has 17 residues.

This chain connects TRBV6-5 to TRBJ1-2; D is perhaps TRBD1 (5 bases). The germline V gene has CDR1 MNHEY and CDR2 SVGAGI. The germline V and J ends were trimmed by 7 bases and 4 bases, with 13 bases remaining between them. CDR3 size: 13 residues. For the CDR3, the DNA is TGTGCCAGCAAGTCGGCAGGGACCTATGGCTACACCTTC. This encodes CASKSAGTYGYTF.

Here the CDR3 reads CASSLGLAGNTIYF. The CDR3 DNA sequence: TGTGCCAGCAGCTTAGGATTAGCTGGAAACACCATATATTTT. The gene calls are TRBV13 and TRBJ1-3, with unresolved D. Between the trimmed V and J ends, which lost 0 bases and 2 bases, there was a span of 5 bases. This CDR3 spans 14 amino acids. CDR1 is PRHDT and CDR2 is FYEKMQ in the germline V gene (reference sequence).

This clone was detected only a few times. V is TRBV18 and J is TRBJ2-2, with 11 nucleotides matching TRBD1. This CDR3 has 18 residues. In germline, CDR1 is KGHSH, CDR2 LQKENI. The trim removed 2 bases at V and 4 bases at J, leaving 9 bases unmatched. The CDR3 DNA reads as TGTGCCAGCTCACCAAACCGGCCCGGGACAGGGGGCACCGGGGAGCTGTTTTTT. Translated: CASSPNRPGTGGTGELFF.

The CDR3 spells CASSREIGTKETQYF. CDR3 DNA sequence: TGCGCCAGCAGCCGGGAAATAGGGACCAAAGAGACCCAGTACTTC. V gene TRBV5-1 combines with J gene TRBJ2-5, with D perhaps matching TRBD1 or TRBD2 (5 bases each). The CDR3 runs 15 residues. The V end lost 4 bases, the J end lost 3 bases, and 16 bases lay between the germline ends. Germline V gives CDR1 SGHRS, CDR2 YFSETQ.

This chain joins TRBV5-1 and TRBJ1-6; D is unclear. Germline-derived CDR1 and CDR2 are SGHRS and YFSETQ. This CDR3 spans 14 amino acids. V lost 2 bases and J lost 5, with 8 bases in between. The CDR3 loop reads CASSFGPDNSPLHF. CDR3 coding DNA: TGCGCCAGCAGCTTTGGCCCAGATAATTCACCCCTCCACTTT.

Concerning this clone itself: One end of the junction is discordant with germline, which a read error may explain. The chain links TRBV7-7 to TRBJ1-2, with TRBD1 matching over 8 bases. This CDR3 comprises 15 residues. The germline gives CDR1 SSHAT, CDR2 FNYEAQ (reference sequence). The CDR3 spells CASSFRDRIFYGYTF. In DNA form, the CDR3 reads TGTGCTAGCAGCTTCCGGGACAGGATATTCTATGGCTACACCTTC.

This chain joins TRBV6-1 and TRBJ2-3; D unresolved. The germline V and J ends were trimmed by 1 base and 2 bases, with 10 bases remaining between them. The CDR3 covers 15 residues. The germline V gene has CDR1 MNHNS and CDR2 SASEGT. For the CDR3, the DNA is TGTGCCAGCAGTGAAGTGTTAGTCCCCACAGATACGCAGTATTTT. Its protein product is CASSEVLVPTDTQYF.

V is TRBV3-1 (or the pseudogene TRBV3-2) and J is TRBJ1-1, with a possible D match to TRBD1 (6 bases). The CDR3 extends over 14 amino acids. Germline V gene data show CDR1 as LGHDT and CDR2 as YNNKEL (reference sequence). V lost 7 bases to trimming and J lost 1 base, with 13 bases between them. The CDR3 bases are TGTGCCAGCACCCAGGGACAAACGAACACTGAAGCTTTCTTT. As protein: CASTQGQTNTEAFF.

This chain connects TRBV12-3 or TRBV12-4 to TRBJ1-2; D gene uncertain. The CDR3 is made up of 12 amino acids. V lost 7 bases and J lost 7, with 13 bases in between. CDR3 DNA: TGTGCCAGCACCTTAAACTTCGGTGGCTACACCTTC. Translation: CASTLNFGGYTF.

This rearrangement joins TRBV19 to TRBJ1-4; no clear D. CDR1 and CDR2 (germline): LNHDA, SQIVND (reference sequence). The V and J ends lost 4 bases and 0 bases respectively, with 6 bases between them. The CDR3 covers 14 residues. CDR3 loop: CASSTLSTNEKLFF. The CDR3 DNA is TGTGCCAGTAGTACGTTATCAACTAATGAAAAACTGTTTTTT.

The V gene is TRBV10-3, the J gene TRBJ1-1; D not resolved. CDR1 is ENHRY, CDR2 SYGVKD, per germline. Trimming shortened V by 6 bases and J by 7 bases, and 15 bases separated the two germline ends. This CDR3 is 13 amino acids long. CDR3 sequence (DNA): TGTGCCATCAGCACTTTGGACGGATTTGAAGCTTTCTTT. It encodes CAISTLDGFEAFF.